This is a list of T cell receptor beta chains from one sample in a study of blood T cells in healthy people across ages. TCRdb reanalysed the 5' RACE reads using MiXCR and keeps one entry per CDR3 protein. The sample contains roughly 680,000 distinct CDR3 sequences, 40% to 65% of which appear only once. Sequencing was performed on blood. The receptor set was obtained from a woman of 80 years or more in good health. Each CDR3 is given with its conserved first and last residue. A D gene is named only where the DNA matches it firmly. A clone size is listed for some rows: how often the clone was seen (once, few, many), or a class if it is expanded.

D gene	V gene	clone size	J gene	CDR3 DNA	CDR3 protein
.	TRBV5-5	.	TRBJ2-3	TGTGCCAGCAGCGACCCAGGGGGCACAGATACGCAGTATTTT	CASSDPGGTDTQYF
.	TRBV9	many	TRBJ2-7	TGTGCCAGCAGCGTAGAGGTTTATACCTACGAGCAGTACTTC	CASSVEVYTYEQYF
.	TRBV4-1	many	TRBJ2-7	TGCGCCAGCAGCCAAGTTCACGGGGGATCCTACGAGCAGTACTTC	CASSQVHGGSYEQYF
TRBD1	TRBV20-1	.	TRBJ1-1	TGCAGTGCTAGAAGCTCTAACAGGGGATACACTGAAGCTTTCTTT	CSARSSNRGYTEAFF
TRBD2	TRBV14	.	TRBJ2-1	TGTGCCAGCAGCCTGACTAGCGGGAGGGCCTGGGACAATGAGCAGTTCTTC	CASSLTSGRAWDNEQFF
.	TRBV25-1	many	TRBJ2-5	TGTGCCAGCAGTGGACTATCTCAAGAGACCCAGTACTTC	CASSGLSQETQYF
.	TRBV10-3	.	TRBJ2-7	TGTGCCATCAAGGGCGAGACCGAGTCTTACGAGCAGTACTTC	CAIKGETESYEQYF
TRBD1	TRBV20-1	.	TRBJ2-7	TGCAGTGCCGGGGACAGGGTTGGTATTGAGCAGTACTTC	CSAGDRVGIEQYF
TRBD2	TRBV10-3	many	TRBJ2-1	TGTGCCATCAGTGGAGCTAGCGGGTCCAATGAGCAGTTCTTC	CAISGASGSNEQFF
.	TRBV20-1	many	TRBJ2-3	TGCAGTGCTAGTGGTGGACTACCCCGCACGGATACGCAGTATTTT	CSASGGLPRTDTQYF
TRBD1	TRBV20-1	many	TRBJ2-1	TGCAGTGCTAGTCTACCCTACAGGGGGGATGAGCAGTTCTTC	CSASLPYRGDEQFF
.	TRBV20-1	.	TRBJ1-4	TGCAGTGCTCGGGGACGTTATGAAAAACTGTTTTTT	CSARGRYEKLFF
.	TRBV5-1	.	TRBJ2-5	TGCGCCAGCAGCGTGCAGCCCTCAGAGACCCAGTACTTC	CASSVQPSETQYF
.	TRBV11-3	.	TRBJ2-5	TGTGCCAGCAGCTTAAATCAGCGGGAGACCCAGTACTTC	CASSLNQRETQYF
.	TRBV7-3	.	TRBJ2-3	TGTGCCAGCAGCTTAGAGTTTGCGGGCTCTAGCACAGATACGCAGTATTTT	CASSLEFAGSSTDTQYF
TRBD1	TRBV7-9	many	TRBJ2-7	TGTGCCAGCAGCAATACAGGGGCCCTCTACGAGCAGTACTTC	CASSNTGALYEQYF
.	TRBV18	.	TRBJ1-6	TGTGCCAGCTCACCACAGGCGGGAGATTCACCCCTCCACTTT	CASSPQAGDSPLHF
.	TRBV7-9	.	TRBJ2-2	TGTGCCCGGTCGCGGCTAGCCGTGAGGGCCGGGGAGCTGTTTTTT	CARSRLAVRAGELFF
TRBD2	TRBV5-4	few	TRBJ2-1	TGTGCCAGCAGCCCCCTGCGGGCGGGAGCGACCTTTGAGCAGTTCTTC	CASSPLRAGATFEQFF
.	TRBV6-6	many	TRBJ1-2	TGTGCCAGCAGTTACCCCAGGGACATCAAGGGCGATGGCTACACCTTC	CASSYPRDIKGDGYTF
TRBD2	TRBV28	few	TRBJ2-5	TGTGCCAGCAGTTCGGCTAGCGGTCAAGAGACCCAGTACTTC	CASSSASGQETQYF
.	TRBV15	.	TRBJ2-1	TGTGCCACCAGCAGAGTCAGTACTGAGCAGTTCTTC	CATSRVSTEQFF
.	TRBV6-5	.	TRBJ1-2	TGTGCCAGCAGTTACGGGGGGACATCTAACTATGGCTACACCTTC	CASSYGGTSNYGYTF
.	TRBV9	many	TRBJ2-5	TGTGCCAGCAGCGTCAGCGGAATGGGTATAGGGACCCAGTACTTC	CASSVSGMGIGTQYF
TRBD1	TRBV5-1	.	TRBJ1-2	TGCGCCAGCAGCTTGGAAGTTCAGGGGGCGGAAGGCTACACCTTC	CASSLEVQGAEGYTF
TRBD2	TRBV20-1	many	TRBJ2-1	TGCAGTGCTAGAGTTACCGGGAGGGTTTCCTACAATGAGCAGTTCTTC	CSARVTGRVSYNEQFF
.	TRBV20-1	few	TRBJ2-3	TGCAGTGCTAGAGATCCAGAAGGGTCAGGTACGCAGTATTTT	CSARDPEGSGTQYF
TRBD2	TRBV20-1	many	TRBJ2-5	TGCAGTGCTAGACAGGAATTAGCGGGACTTCAAGAGACCCAGTACTTC	CSARQELAGLQETQYF
TRBD2	TRBV3-1	.	TRBJ2-3	TGTGCCAGCAGCCAGGGACTAGCGGGAGCTTACTATACGCAGTATTTT	CASSQGLAGAYYTQYF
TRBD2	TRBV9	.	TRBJ2-7	TGTGCCAGCAGCCCAACCGGGACTAGCTTCCACGAGCAGTACTTC	CASSPTGTSFHEQYF
.	TRBV29-1	.	TRBJ2-7	TGCAACGTTGGATTGAGCTCCTACAATGAGCAGTACTTC	CNVGLSSYNEQYF
.	TRBV5-1	.	TRBJ1-3	TGCGCCAGCAGCTTGGTGCCGACAGGCTCGGAGGGAAACACCATATATTTT	CASSLVPTGSEGNTIYF
TRBD1	TRBV25-1	.	TRBJ1-1	TGTGCCAGCAGTGAACCCGGACAGGGGGCGAACACTGAAGCTTTCTTT	CASSEPGQGANTEAFF
.	TRBV20-1	.	TRBJ2-3	TGCAGTGCTAAGGCACAGATGAGCACAGATACGCAGTATTTT	CSAKAQMSTDTQYF
.	TRBV10-3	.	TRBJ2-5	TGTGCCATCAGTGAGTCGGGTCCGTACCAAGAGACCCAGTACTTC	CAISESGPYQETQYF
TRBD2	TRBV5-1	.	TRBJ2-1	TGCGCCAGCGCTCGCGGTAGCGGGGTGAACAATGAGCAGTTCTTC	CASARGSGVNNEQFF
.	TRBV13	many	TRBJ2-3	TGTGCCAGCAGCTCAACCTCTCTAGGGGATAGCACAGATACGCAGTATTTT	CASSSTSLGDSTDTQYF
.	TRBV12-3/TRBV12-4	.	TRBJ2-1	TGTGCCAGCAGTTCCCAGGGTTTTAAGGAGCAGTTCTTC	CASSSQGFKEQFF
.	TRBV28	few	TRBJ2-5	TGTGCCAGCAGTTTGGCTCGGACTAAGCAGTACTTC	CASSLARTKQYF
.	TRBV12-3/TRBV12-4	.	TRBJ2-4	TGTGCCAGCAGACTGGACAGATCCAAAAACATTCAGTACTTC	CASRLDRSKNIQYF
.	TRBV10-1	.	TRBJ2-5	TGCGCCAGCAGTGGTGCGGGGAAAGAGACCCAGTACTTC	CASSGAGKETQYF
.	TRBV30	.	TRBJ2-1	TGTGCCTGGGCCCGGGGGGCCTCTGAGCAGTTCTTC	CAWARGASEQFF
.	TRBV30	few	TRBJ1-6	TGTGCCTGGAGCCGGGGGTATAATTCACCCCTCCACTTT	CAWSRGYNSPLHF
.	TRBV20-1	.	TRBJ2-1	TGCAGTGCTAGAGACCCAGGGAAGGGCGATAATGAGCAGTTCTTC	CSARDPGKGDNEQFF
.	TRBV27	few	TRBJ1-6	TGTGCCAGCAGCCCCGAGGGCTCCCGCTCCTATAATTCACCCCTCCACTTT	CASSPEGSRSYNSPLHF
.	TRBV12-3/TRBV12-4	.	TRBJ1-5	TGTGCCAGTACCCAAGGGCAGTTCAATCAGCCCCAGCATTTT	CASTQGQFNQPQHF
.	TRBV6-5	.	TRBJ1-2	TGTGCCAGCAGTTATCGAGGCAGCTCTAACTATGGCTACACCTTC	CASSYRGSSNYGYTF
.	TRBV28	.	TRBJ2-5	TGTGCCAGCTCAGTTGATAGGGAGAAGGTGACCCAGTACTTC	CASSVDREKVTQYF
.	TRBV7-2	.	TRBJ2-4	TGTGCCAGCAGCCTGGACTTAAAAAACATTCAGTACTTC	CASSLDLKNIQYF
TRBD1	TRBV10-3	.	TRBJ2-1	TGTGCCACCGAAGGGGGCGGAAGCAATGAGCAGTTCTTC	CATEGGGSNEQFF
TRBD1	TRBV20-1	.	TRBJ2-1	TGCAGTGCTTTAGGGGGCAGGTCCGCCTCCTACAATGAGCAGTTCTTC	CSALGGRSASYNEQFF
.	TRBV11-2	.	TRBJ2-3	TGTGCCAGCAGCTGGAGGTTGGGTACTAACGCTTACACAGATACGCAGTATTTT	CASSWRLGTNAYTDTQYF